Below, 17 T cell receptor beta chains from the same sample are listed, as sequenced in a study of chemoradiotherapy in HPV16-positive cancers. Sequencing used immunoSEQ multiplex PCR; TCRdb keeps in-frame clones, though not all of them. Of approximately 12,000 clones listed, roughly 90% are singletons. Sequences were derived from blood, sampled from a patient who underwent chemoradiotherapy. Receptors were obtained from a human donor with HPV-associated anogenital cancer.

The rearrangement uses TRBV6-6 and TRBJ1-3; D unclear. The CDR3 is made up of 14 amino acids. Trimming cost V 2 bases and J 3 bases, with 8 bases left between them. CDR1 is MNHNY and CDR2 is SVGAGI in the germline V gene (reference sequence). CDR3 amino acids: CASSYVADGNTIYF. The DNA of the CDR3 is TGTGCCAGCAGTTACGTGGCTGATGGAAACACCATATATTTT.

As regards this clone: Germline is not matched at one junction end, which may reflect a read error. V is TRBV5-4 and J is TRBJ1-1; tentative D call: TRBD1 (5 bases). Germline V lookup: CDR1 SGHNT, CDR2 YYREEE (reference sequence). The CDR3 is 13 amino acids. CDR3 loop: CVSSGAGNTEAFF. The DNA of the CDR3 is TGTGTCAGCAGCGGGGCAGGGAACACTGAAGCTTTCTTT.

This clone is a singleton in its sample. The chain is built from TRBV30 and TRBJ1-2; D may be TRBD1 (5 bases). Germline V gene sequence: CDR1 GTSNPN, CDR2 SVGIG (reference sequence). Trimming stripped 5 bases from V and 2 bases from J, with 21 bases between. CDR3 size: 16 residues. The CDR3 loop reads CAWGRSRDLGNYGYTF. CDR3 bases: TGTGCCTGGGGGAGGTCCCGGGACTTGGGCAACTATGGCTACACCTTC.

The rearrangement uses TRBV18 and TRBJ1-6, with TRBD1 identical over 8 bases. The CDR3 consists of 17 residues. The germline CDR1 and CDR2 sequences are KGHSH and LQKENI. V trimming: 0 bases; J trimming: 2 bases; junction bases outside the gene matches: 3. The CDR3 bases are TGTGCCAGCTCACCACCGGACAGGGTCGCCTATAATTCACCCCTCCACTTT. It translates to CASSPPDRVAYNSPLHF.

The chain couples TRBV11-2 to TRBJ2-1; 14 bases fit TRBD2. V shed 5 bases and J 0 bases; nucleotides not matched to a gene: 9. Germline V lookup: CDR1 SGHAT, CDR2 FQNNGV. This CDR3 is 19 amino acids long. The CDR3 loop reads CASSATTSGGALSYNEQFF. CDR3 DNA: TGTGCCAGCAGCGCAACGACTAGCGGGGGGGCCCTCTCCTACAATGAGCAGTTCTTC.

The chain employs TRBV19 and TRBJ2-3, with TRBD2 matching over 12 bases. The germline V gene encodes CDR1 LNHDA and CDR2 SQIVND (reference sequence). The V segment lost 5 bases and the J segment 4 bases; nucleotides outside the gene matches: 7. This CDR3 comprises 16 residues. CDR3 bases: TGTGCCAGTAGTTTGCTAGCGGGGGGGGCCGCAGATACGCAGTATTTT. It codes for CASSLLAGGAADTQYF.

This chain connects TRBV2 to TRBJ2-1, with D maybe TRBD2 (5 bases). This CDR3 spans 15 amino acids. Germline V CDR1 and CDR2: SNHLY, FYNNEI. V lost 4 bases to trimming and J lost 2 bases, with 12 bases between them. CDR3 residues: CASSVDGEAYNEQFF. The DNA of the CDR3 is TGTGCCAGCAGTGTGGACGGGGAAGCCTACAATGAGCAGTTCTTC. Full variable domain (missing parts from reference TRBV2 and TRBJ2-1): EPEVTQTPSHQVTQMGQEVILRCVPISNHLYFYWYRQILGQKVEFLVSFYNNEISEKSEIFDDQFSVERPDGSNFTLKIRSTKLEDSAMYFCASSVDGEAYNEQFFGPGTRLTVL.

The chain is built from TRBV7-9 and TRBJ1-6, with no clear D. The CDR3 is made up of 16 amino acids. Deletions cut 5 bases from V and 2 bases from J, with 13 bases between. Looked up from germline, CDR1 is SEHNR and CDR2 is FQNEAQ (reference sequence). CDR3 sequence reads: CASSPSQRTYNSPLHF. Here the CDR3 DNA reads TGTGCCAGCAGCCCAAGCCAGAGGACCTATAATTCACCCCTCCACTTT. Looking up the rest from reference TRBV7-9 and TRBJ1-6 gives the full variable domain: DTGVSQNPRHKITKRGQNVTFRCDPISEHNRLYWYRQTLGQGPEFLTYFQNEAQLEKSRLLSDRFSAERPKGSFSTLEIQRTEQGDSAMYLCASSPSQRTYNSPLHFGNGTRLTVT.

CDR3 residues: CASSPGHFQETQYF. The CDR3 DNA reads as TGTGCCAGCAGCCCCGGACACTTCCAAGAGACCCAGTACTTC. The chain is built from TRBV7-2 and TRBJ2-5; TRBD1 might be the D (5 bases). The CDR3 is 14 amino acids. Germline lookup yields CDR1 SGHTA and CDR2 FQGNSA. V was cut by 5 bases and J by 1 base, with 11 bases left in between.

This clone was found a few times. This chain connects TRBV15 to TRBJ1-1, with a possible D match to TRBD1 (5 bases). The CDR3 covers 13 residues. V lost 6 bases and J 5 bases, leaving 13 bases between the germline ends. Looked up from germline, CDR1 is LNHNV and CDR2 is YYDKDF (reference sequence). DNA for the CDR3: TGTGCCACCAGAGGGGTCGGACCGACTGAAGCTTTCTTT. It encodes CATRGVGPTEAFF.

J is TRBJ2-7 and V is TRBV7-2, with TRBD2 identical over 7 bases. Germline V gives CDR1 SGHTA, CDR2 FQGNSA. There are 14 residues in the CDR3. Trimming cost V 4 bases and J 4 bases; bases outside gene matches: 7. The CDR3, as DNA: TGTGCCAGCAGCTCCTCTAGCGGACTATACGAGCAGTACTTC. Amino acids: CASSSSSGLYEQYF.

The V and J genes are TRBV11-2 and TRBJ2-7; D possibly corresponds to TRBD1 (5 bases). This CDR3 is built from 14 residues. Deletions cut 3 bases from V and 0 bases from J, with 9 bases between. CDR1 and CDR2 from the germline V gene are SGHAT and FQNNGV. This CDR3 reads CASSFIGASYEQYF. CDR3 nucleotides: TGTGCCAGCAGCTTTATAGGGGCCTCCTACGAGCAGTACTTC. Combining the CDR3 with reference TRBV11-2 and TRBJ2-7 gives the whole variable domain EAGVAQSPRYKIIEKRQSVAFWCNPISGHATLYWYQQILGQGPKLLIQFQNNGVVDDSQLPKDRFSAERLKGVDSTLKIQPAKLEDSAVYLCASSFIGASYEQYFGPGTRLTVT.

This sequence joins TRBV21-1 and TRBJ1-1; TRBD1 reflects the table's D call only, with no check against the DNA. TRBV21-1 is a known pseudogene. The CDR3 sequence is 17 residues long. As DNA, the CDR3 is TGTGCCAGCAGCAAAAGGGGGTATACCGCGGGTAACACTGAAGCTTTCTTT. Translating it yields CASSKRGYTAGNTEAFF.

The V gene is TRBV4-1, the J gene TRBJ1-1; the match to TRBD1 covers 8 bases. The ends lost 4 bases at V and 0 bases at J; junction bases unmatched: 13. Germline assignment: CDR1 MGHRA and CDR2 YSYEKL. The CDR3 has 18 amino acids. CDR3 residues: CASSPRADRGGVNTEAFF. DNA of the CDR3: TGCGCCAGCAGCCCCCGAGCAGACAGGGGCGGTGTGAACACTGAAGCTTTCTTT.

The V and J genes are TRBV4-1 and TRBJ2-1; 16 bases match TRBD2. Per germline, CDR1 MGHRA and CDR2 YSYEKL. CDR3 length equals 22 residues. After removal of 2 bases from V and 0 bases from J, the junction contained 13 bases not matched to a gene. Here the CDR3 reads CASSQPGGTSGGAKSSYNEQFF. For the CDR3, the DNA is TGCGCCAGCAGCCAACCCGGAGGGACTAGCGGGGGGGCTAAGAGCTCCTACAATGAGCAGTTCTTC.

V gene TRBV11-3 combines with J gene TRBJ1-6, with a weak D call TRBD1 (6 bases). The germline gives CDR1 SGHNT, CDR2 YENEEA. V lost 0 bases and J lost 8, with 17 bases in between. This CDR3 has 17 residues. CDR3 sequence reads: CASSLEAWGARYSPLHF. DNA for the CDR3: TGTGCCAGCAGCTTAGAGGCTTGGGGGGCGCGGTATTCACCCCTCCACTTT.

V gene TRBV15 combines with J gene TRBJ2-5; 8 bases map to TRBD2. The CDR3 length is 14 residues. Germline CDR1 is LNHNV and CDR2 is YYDKDF (reference sequence). Losses at the gene ends were 1 base for V and 6 bases for J; bases not matched to a gene: 4. The CDR3 DNA follows: TGTGCCACCAGCAGAGCGGGGGGGCGAAAGACCCAGTACTTC. Its translation: CATSRAGGRKTQYF.